This T cell receptor (beta chain) was identified during a study of cytomegalovirus exposure and HLA in healthy donors. At the level of the study: Unique TCRs from HLA-typed donors, approximately 80 million of them, were held in an early data release. The study's findings and limits: For most TCR sequences rarity was the rule, although some public TCRs occurred in many donors. Immune exposure information comprised only CMV serostatus. Being productive about 87% or about 30% of the time was typical of most TCR beta V segments in an earlier analysis.

Regarding this clone: Its antigen is unidentified.

Primers for the PCR totalled 60 Vbeta and 13 Jbeta. Generated by immunoSEQ multiplex PCR, the TCRdb table keeps only in-frame clones and is missing some. The repertoire holds roughly 43,000 clones, with roughly 80% as singletons. The TCR originated in a man in his thirties or forties in good health and CMV-seronegative. Sequences were obtained from PBMCs.

The CDR3 is CASTRGGTDTQYF. In nucleotides, the CDR3 is TGTGCCAGCACCCGGGGAGGCACAGATACGCAGTATTTT. The chain recombines TRBV6-5 with TRBJ2-3, with D perhaps matching TRBD2 (5 bases). Looked up from germline, CDR1 is MNHEY and CDR2 is SVGAGI. V lost 7 bases and J lost 1, with 9 bases in between. The CDR3 covers 13 residues.